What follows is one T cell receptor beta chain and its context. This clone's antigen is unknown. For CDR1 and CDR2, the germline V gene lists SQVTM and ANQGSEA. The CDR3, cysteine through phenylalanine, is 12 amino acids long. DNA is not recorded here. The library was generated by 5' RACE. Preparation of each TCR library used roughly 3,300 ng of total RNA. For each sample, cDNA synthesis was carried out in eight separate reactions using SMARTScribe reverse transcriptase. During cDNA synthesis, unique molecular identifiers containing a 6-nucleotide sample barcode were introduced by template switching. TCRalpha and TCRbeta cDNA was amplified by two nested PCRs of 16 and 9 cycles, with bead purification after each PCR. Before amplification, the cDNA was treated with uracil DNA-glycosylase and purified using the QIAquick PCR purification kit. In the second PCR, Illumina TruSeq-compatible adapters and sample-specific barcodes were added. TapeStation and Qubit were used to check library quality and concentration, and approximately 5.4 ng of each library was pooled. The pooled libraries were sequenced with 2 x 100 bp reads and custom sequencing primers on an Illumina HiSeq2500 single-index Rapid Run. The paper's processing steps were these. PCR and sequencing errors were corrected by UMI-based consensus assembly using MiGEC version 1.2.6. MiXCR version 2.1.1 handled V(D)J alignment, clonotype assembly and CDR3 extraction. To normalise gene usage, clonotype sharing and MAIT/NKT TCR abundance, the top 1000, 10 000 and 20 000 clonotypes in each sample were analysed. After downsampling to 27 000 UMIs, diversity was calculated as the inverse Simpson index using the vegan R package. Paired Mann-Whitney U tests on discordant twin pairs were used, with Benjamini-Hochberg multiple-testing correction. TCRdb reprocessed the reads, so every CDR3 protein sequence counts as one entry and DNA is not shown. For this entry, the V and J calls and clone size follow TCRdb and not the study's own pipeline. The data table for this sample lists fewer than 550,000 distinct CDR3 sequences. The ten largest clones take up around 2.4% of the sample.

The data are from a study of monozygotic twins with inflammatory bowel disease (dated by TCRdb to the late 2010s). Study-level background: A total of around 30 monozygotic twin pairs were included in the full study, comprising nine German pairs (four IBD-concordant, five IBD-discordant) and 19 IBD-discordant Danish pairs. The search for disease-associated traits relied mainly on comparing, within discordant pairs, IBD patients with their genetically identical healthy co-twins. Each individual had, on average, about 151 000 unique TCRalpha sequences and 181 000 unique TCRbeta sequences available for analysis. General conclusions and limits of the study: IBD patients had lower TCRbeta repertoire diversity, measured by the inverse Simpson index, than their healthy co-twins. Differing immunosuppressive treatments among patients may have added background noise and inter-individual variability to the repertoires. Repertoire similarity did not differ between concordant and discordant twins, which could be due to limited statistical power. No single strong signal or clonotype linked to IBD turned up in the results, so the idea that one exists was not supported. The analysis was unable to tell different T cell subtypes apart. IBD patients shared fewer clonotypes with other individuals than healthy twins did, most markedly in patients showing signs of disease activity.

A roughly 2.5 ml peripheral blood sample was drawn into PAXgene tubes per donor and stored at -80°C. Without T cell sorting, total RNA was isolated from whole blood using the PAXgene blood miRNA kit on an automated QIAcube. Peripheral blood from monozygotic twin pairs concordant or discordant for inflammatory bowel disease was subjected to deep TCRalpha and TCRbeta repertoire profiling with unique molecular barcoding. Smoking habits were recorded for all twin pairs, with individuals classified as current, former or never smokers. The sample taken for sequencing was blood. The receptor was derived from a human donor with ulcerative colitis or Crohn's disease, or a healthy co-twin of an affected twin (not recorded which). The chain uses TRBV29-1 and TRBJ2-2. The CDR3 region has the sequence CSVGIRTGELFF.